What follows describes a single T cell receptor beta chain. Its antigen is not known. This sample is drawn from a study of long-term antiretroviral therapy in people with HIV. Germline CDR1 reads MNHNY; CDR2 reads SVGAGI (reference sequence). This CDR3 contains 15 residues. Trimming cost V 7 bases and J 6 bases, with 19 bases left between them. Findings and limits, study-wide: Blood dating 2004 to 2017 may reflect older ART regimens.

The assay, immunoSEQ v3.0, was run at survey level. Profiled with immunoSEQ multiplex PCR; TCRdb holds only in-frame clones, not every one. Among about 21,000 clones, around 80% were seen once, and the ten largest hold 6.9%. The TCR was taken from a man aged 50-59 years with HIV. J is TRBJ2-1 and V is TRBV6-6; D is uncertain. Material: unsorted PBMCs, obtained 2.2 years after starting antiretroviral therapy. Here the CDR3 DNA reads TGTGCCAGCAAAACTCTTTCGGCGGTGATCAATGAGCAGTTCTTC. It codes for CASKTLSAVINEQFF.